The sample holds many counts of the clone carrying this T cell receptor (beta chain). PCR was performed a second time for about 7 to 12 cycles using a sample-barcoded 5' primer and a J-beta primer mix. TCRdb fed the 5' RACE reads into MiXCR, producing one record per CDR3 protein. The profile shows around 1.7 million distinct CDR3 sequences, roughly 27% of them singletons. These data come from a study of blood T cells in healthy people across ages. Input material: blood. The receptor's source is a woman in her twenties or thirties in good health.

The CDR3 bases are TGTGCCAGCAGCTTTGGAGCGCGAACAGATACGCAGTATTTT. Protein: CASSFGARTDTQYF. The V gene is TRBV7-2, the J gene TRBJ2-3, with D unresolved. Germline CDR1 is SGHTA and CDR2 is FQGNSA. V was shortened by 3 bases and J by 3 bases, with 10 bases between the two germline ends. The CDR3 loop spans 14 amino acids.